A single sample gave rise to the 6 T cell receptor beta chains below, sequenced in a study of vaccination effects on CD4 cells after COVID-19. Assay used: immunoSEQ multiplex PCR; TCRdb lists only in-frame clones, some missing. The table has tens of thousands of clones, about 73% seen once; the top ten hold about 4%. It was after 10 days of culture that CD4+ T cells were isolated. These receptors lack a known antigen. The sequenced sample was CD4+ T cells from PBMCs cultured without peptide, obtained before COVID-19 vaccination. Every receptor here comes from a human donor who received a COVID-19 vaccine.

This clone came up a few times. The chain combines TRBV5-1 with TRBJ2-1; D is perhaps TRBD2 (6 bases). The CDR3 has 14 amino acids. Deletions cut 4 bases from V and 7 bases from J, with 15 bases between. Germline CDR1 and CDR2: SGHRS and YFSETQ. CDR3 nucleotide sequence: TGCGCCAGCAGCCCCCGGACTACATGGAATGAGCAGTTCTTC. Protein: CASSPRTTWNEQFF.

The chain is built from TRBV6-4 and TRBJ1-4, with a possible D match to TRBD1 (6 bases). Per the germline V gene, CDR1 is MRHNA and CDR2 is SNTAGT. V lost 6 bases, J lost 1 base, and 12 bases lay in between. The length of the CDR3 is 15 residues. CDR3 protein: CASRQGTGTNEKLFF. For the CDR3, the DNA is TGTGCCAGCAGGCAGGGGACTGGAACTAATGAAAAACTGTTTTTT.

The chain is built from TRBV7-9 and TRBJ2-6; either TRBD1 or TRBD2 may fit D (5 bases each). There are 15 residues in the CDR3. Deletions cut 5 bases from V and 1 base from J, with 9 bases between. Germline V gene data show CDR1 as SEHNR and CDR2 as FQNEAQ (reference sequence). The CDR3 protein is CASSIGGSGANVLTF. The CDR3 DNA follows: TGTGCCAGCAGCATTGGGGGATCTGGGGCCAACGTCCTGACTTTC. Complete variable domain (other parts from reference TRBV7-9 and TRBJ2-6): DTGVSQNPRHKITKRGQNVTFRCDPISEHNRLYWYRQTLGQGPEFLTYFQNEAQLEKSRLLSDRFSAERPKGSFSTLEIQRTEQGDSAMYLCASSIGGSGANVLTFGAGSRLTVL.

Concerning this clone itself: Other nucleotide sequences from this sample produce the same CDR3. The V call is TRBV12-3 or TRBV12-4, the J call TRBJ1-1; D perhaps matches TRBD1 (5 bases). The CDR3 runs 13 residues. V lost 3 bases and J lost 1, with 6 bases in between. CDR3 in DNA: TGTGCCAGCAGTTTCACAGGGAACACTGAAGCTTTCTTT. This encodes CASSFTGNTEAFF.

The chain carries TRBV19 and TRBJ2-5; D perhaps matches TRBD1 (6 bases). Germline lookup yields CDR1 LNHDA and CDR2 SQIVND (reference sequence). CDR3 length: 14 amino acids. The ends were cut back, 5 bases at V and 1 base at J, with 11 bases in the middle. The CDR3 loop is CASSAQGTQETQYF. CDR3 coding DNA: TGTGCCAGTAGTGCTCAGGGGACCCAAGAGACCCAGTACTTC.

The chain uses TRBV5-5 and TRBJ2-2; D is unclear. Germline V gene data show CDR1 as SGHKS and CDR2 as YYEKEE (reference sequence). The ends were cut back, 4 bases at V and 6 bases at J, with 7 bases in the middle. The CDR3 consists of 12 residues. This CDR3 reads CASSPPPGELFF. In DNA form, the CDR3 reads TGTGCCAGCAGCCCACCCCCCGGGGAGCTGTTTTTT. Using reference TRBV5-5 and TRBJ2-2 for the parts outside the CDR3, the full variable domain is DAGVTQSPTHLIKTRGQQVTLRCSPISGHKSVSWYQQVLGQGPQFIFQYYEKEERGRGNFPDRFSARQFPNYSSELNVNALLLGDSALYLCASSPPPGELFFGEGSRLTVL.